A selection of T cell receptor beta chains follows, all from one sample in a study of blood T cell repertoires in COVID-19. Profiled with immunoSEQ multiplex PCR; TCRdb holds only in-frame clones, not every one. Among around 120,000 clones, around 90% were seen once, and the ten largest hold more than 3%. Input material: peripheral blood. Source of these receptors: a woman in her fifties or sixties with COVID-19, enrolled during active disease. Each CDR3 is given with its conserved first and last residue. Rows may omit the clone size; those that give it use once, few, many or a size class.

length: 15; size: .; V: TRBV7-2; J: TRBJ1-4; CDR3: CASSLAGQPNEKLFF
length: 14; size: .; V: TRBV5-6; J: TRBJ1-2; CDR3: CASITGGGVDGYTF
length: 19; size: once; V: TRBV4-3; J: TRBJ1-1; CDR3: CASSQFPTGARGGNTEAFF
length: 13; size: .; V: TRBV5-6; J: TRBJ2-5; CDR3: CASSPGSEETQYF
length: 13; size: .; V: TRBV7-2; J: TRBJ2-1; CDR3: CASSLAGADEQFF
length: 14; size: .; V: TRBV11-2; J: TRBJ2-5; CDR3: CASSLGPGGETQYF
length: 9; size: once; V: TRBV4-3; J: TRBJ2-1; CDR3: CAKRLQQFF
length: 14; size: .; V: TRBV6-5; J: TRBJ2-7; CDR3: CASSYSGASYEQYF
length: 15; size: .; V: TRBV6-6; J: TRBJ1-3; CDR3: CASRWDSYSGNTIYF
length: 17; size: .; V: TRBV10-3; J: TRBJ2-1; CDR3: CAISLGLAGVYKNEQFF
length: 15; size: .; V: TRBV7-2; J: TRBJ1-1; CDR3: CASSLEAGEFAEAFF
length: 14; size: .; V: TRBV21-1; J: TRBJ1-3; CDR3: CAITRGNSGNTIYF
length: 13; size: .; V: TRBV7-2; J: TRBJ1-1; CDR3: CASSFVQYTEAFF
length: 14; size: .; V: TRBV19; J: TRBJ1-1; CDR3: CASSAGGGGTEAFF
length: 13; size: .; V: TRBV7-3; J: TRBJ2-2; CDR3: CASSPFGGGELFF
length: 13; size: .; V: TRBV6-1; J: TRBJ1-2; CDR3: CASSERLGRGHTF
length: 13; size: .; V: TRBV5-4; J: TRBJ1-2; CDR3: CASSSREIYGYTF
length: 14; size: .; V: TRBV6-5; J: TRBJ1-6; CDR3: CASKRSDSNSPLHF
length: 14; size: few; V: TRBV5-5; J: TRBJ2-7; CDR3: CASSFGNGAYEQYF
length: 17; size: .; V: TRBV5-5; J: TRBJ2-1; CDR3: CASSPGRGGGSYNEQFF
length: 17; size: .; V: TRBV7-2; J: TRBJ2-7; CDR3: CASSLVGGFEGGYEQYF
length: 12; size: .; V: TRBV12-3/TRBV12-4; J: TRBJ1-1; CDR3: CASSQTTAEAFF
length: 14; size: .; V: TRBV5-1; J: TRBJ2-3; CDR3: CASSFPSNTDTQYF
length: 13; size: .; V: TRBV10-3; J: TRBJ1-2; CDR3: CAISSVDNYGYTF
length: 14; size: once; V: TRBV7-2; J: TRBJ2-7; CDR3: CASSYQTGSYEQYF
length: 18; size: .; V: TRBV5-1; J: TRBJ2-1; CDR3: CASSPQQGLGNSYNEQFF
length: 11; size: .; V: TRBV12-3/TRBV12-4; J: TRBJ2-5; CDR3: CASGQGQTQYF
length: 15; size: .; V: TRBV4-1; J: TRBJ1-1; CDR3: CASSQDPSGNTEAFF
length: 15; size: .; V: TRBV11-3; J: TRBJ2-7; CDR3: CASSLGPTGSYEQYF
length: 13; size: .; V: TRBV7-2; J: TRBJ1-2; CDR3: CASTVRGRYGYTF
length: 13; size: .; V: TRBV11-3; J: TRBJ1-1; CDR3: CASSPRLNTEAFF
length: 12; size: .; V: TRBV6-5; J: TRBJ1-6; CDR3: CASAGGNSPLHF
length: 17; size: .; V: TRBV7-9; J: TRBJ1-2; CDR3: CASSSRQGAEANYGYTF
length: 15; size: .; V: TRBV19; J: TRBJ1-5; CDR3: CASSTGLLGNQPQHF
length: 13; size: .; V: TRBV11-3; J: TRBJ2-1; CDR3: CASSYNNPGEQFF
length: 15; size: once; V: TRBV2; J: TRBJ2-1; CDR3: CASRATGGVNNEQFF
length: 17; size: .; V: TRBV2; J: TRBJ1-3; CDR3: CASRRGQGHNSGNTIYF
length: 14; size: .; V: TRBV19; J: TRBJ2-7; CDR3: CASSIRGGNYEQYF
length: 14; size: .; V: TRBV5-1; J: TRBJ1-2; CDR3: CASSSGTGDYGYTF
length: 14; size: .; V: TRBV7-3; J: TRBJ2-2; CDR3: CASSFSGHSGELFF
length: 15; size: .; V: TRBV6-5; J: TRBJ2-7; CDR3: CASSLEGQGRYEQYF
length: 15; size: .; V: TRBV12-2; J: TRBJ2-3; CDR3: CASRLETGLTDTQYF
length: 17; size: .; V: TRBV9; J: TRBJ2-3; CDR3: CASSVSSSGGITDTQYF
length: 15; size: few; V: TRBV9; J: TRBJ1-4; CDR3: CASSRGQQNNEKLFF
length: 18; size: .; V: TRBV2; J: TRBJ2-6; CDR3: CASSEVVGRGSGANVLTF
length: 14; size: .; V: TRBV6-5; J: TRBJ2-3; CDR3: CASRKRWGGDTQYF
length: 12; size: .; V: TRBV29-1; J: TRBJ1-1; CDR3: CSATTGSTEAFF
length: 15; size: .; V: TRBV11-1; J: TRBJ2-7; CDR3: CASSSDRGNPYEQYF
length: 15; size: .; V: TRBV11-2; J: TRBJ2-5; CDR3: CASSLETGGPSTQYF
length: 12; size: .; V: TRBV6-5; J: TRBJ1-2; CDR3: CASSIRGLGYTF
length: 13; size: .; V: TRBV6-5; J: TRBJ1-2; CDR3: CASSRQGNYGYTF
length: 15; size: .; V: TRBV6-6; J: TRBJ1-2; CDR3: CASSYTGAENYGYTF
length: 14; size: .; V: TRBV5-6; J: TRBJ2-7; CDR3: CASSLGQQGVAQYF
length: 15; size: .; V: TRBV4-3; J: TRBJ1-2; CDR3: CASSPWTGGEYGYTF
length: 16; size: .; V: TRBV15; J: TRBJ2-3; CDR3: CATSRDGQPSTDTQYF
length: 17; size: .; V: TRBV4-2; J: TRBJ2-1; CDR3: CASSQVGMQGYRSEQFF
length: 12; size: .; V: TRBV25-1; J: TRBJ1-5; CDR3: CASSEYRGPQHF
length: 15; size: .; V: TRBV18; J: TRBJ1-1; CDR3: CASSPRTGPNTEAFF
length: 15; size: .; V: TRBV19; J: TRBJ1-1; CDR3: CASTQGARRGTEAFF
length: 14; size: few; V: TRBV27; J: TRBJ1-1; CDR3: CASTLGGGDTEAFF